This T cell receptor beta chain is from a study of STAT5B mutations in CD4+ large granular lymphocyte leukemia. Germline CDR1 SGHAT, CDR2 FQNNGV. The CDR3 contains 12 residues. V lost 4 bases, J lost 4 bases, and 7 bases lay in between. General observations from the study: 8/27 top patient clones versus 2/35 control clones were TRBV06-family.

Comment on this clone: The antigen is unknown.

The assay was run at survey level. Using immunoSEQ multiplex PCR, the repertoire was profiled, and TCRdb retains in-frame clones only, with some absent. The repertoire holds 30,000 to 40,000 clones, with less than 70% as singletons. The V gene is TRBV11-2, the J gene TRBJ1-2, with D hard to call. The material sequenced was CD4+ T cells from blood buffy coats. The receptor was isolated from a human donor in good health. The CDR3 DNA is TGTGCCAGCAGCTCCTGGACCTATGGCTACACCTTC. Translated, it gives CASSSWTYGYTF.